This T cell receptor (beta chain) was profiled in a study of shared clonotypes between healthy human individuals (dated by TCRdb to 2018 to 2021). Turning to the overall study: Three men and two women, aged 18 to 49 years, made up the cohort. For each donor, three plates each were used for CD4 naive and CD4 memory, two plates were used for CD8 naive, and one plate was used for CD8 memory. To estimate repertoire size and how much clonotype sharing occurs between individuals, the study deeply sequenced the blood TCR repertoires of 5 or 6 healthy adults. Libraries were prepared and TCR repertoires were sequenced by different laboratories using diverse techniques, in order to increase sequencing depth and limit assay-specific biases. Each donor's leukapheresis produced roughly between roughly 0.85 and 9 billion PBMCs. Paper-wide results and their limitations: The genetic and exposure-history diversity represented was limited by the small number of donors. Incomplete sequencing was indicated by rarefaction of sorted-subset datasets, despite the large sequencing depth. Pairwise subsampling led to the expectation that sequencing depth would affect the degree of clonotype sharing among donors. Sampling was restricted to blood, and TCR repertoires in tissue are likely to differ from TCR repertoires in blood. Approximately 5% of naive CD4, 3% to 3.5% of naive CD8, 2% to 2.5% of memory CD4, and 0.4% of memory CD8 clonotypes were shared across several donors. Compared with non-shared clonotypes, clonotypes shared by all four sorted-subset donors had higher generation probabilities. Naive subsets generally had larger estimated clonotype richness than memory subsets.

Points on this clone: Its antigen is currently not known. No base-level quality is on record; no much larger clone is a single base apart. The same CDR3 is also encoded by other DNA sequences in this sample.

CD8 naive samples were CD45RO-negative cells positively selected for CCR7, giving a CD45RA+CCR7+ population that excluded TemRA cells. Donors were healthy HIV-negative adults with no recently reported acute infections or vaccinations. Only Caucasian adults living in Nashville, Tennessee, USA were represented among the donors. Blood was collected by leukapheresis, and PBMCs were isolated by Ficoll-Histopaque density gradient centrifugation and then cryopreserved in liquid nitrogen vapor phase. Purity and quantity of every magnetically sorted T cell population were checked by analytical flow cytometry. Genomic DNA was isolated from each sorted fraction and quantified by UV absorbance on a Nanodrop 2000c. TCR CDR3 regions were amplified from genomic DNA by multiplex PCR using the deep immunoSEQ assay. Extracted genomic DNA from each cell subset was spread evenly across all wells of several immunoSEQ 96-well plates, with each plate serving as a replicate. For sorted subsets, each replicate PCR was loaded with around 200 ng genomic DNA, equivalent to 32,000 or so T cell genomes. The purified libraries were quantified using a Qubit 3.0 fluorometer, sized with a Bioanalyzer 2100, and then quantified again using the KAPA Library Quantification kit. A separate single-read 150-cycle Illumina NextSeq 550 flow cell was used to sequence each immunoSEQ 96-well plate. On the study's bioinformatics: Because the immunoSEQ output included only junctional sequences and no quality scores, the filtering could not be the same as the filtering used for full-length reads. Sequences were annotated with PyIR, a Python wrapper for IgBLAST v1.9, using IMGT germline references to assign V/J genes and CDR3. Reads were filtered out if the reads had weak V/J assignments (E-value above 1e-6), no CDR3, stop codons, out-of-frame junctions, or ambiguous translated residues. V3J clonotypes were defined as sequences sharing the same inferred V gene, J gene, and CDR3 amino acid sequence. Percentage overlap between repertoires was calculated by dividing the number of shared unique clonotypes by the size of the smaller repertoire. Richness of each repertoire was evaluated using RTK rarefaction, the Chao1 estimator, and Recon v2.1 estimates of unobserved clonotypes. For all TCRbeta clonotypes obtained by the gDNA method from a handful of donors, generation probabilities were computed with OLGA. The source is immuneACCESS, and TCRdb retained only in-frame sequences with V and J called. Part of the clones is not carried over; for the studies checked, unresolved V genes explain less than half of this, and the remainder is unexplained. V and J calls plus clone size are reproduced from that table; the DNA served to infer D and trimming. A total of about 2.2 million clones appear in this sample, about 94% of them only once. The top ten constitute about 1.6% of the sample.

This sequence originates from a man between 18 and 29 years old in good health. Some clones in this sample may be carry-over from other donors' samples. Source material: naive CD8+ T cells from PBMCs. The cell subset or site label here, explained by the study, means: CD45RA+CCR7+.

The CDR3 region: CASSGSGTSTDTQYF. The DNA reads TGTGCCAGCAGCGGCAGCGGAACTAGCACAGATACGCAGTATTTT. Recombination linked TRBV9 to TRBJ2-3; TRBD2 is a possible D gene, resting on 5 matching bases. Measured from the cysteine to the phenylalanine, the CDR3 is 15 residues long. Just CDR3 DNA is preserved here, 45 bases in frame from base 1. V gives up 3 bases and J gives up 0 bases, and the segment between their germline ends measures 11 bases. Per the germline V gene, SGDLS is the CDR1 and YYNGEE is the CDR2.